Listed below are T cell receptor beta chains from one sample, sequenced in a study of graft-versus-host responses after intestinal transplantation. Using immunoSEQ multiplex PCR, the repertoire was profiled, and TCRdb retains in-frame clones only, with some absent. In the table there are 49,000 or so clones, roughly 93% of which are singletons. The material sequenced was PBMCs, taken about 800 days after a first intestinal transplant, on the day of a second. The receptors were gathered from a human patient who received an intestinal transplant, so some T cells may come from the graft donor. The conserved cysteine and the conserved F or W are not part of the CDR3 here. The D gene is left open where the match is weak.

ASSLAILETQY TRBV5-8 11 TRBJ2-5 .
AWRESISYNEQF TRBV30 12 TRBJ2-1 .
ASSQGQGANEQF TRBV7-9 12 TRBJ2-1 TRBD1
ASSLYEQY TRBV27 8 TRBJ2-7 .
ASSAQGRSNQPQH TRBV25-1 13 TRBJ1-5 .
ASSMAGTGSYEQY TRBV19 13 TRBJ2-7 TRBD1
ASSLDPVAGGTSDEQY TRBV5-1 16 TRBJ2-7 TRBD2
ASSRGRQETQY TRBV6-6 11 TRBJ2-5 .
ASSQGVSWKTDTQY TRBV4-2 14 TRBJ2-3 .
ASSFGAGSTDTQY TRBV5-4 13 TRBJ2-3 .
ASSIAGGQNTEAF TRBV19 13 TRBJ1-1 .
ASSPGLNYGYT TRBV28 11 TRBJ1-2 .
ASSVVVGTSFNEQF TRBV9 14 TRBJ2-1 TRBD2
ASSMARDTGELF TRBV19 12 TRBJ2-2 .